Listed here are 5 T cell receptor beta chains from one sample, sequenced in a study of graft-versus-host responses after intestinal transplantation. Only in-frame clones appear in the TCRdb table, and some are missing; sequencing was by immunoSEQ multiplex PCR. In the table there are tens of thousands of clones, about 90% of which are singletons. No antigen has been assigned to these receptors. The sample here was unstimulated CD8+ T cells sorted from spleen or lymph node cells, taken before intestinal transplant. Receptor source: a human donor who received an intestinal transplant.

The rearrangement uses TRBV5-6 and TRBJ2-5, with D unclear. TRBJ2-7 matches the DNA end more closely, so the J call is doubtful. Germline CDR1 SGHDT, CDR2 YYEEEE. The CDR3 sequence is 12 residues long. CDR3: CASSLDAYEQYF. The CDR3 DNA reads TGTGCCAGCAGCTTGGATGCCTACGAGCAGTACTTC.

This CDR3 reads CASSSQMSTDTQYF. CDR3 in DNA: TGTGCCAGCAGTTCACAGATGAGCACAGATACGCAGTATTTT. The chain employs TRBV7-6 and TRBJ2-3; D is undetermined. CDR3 length: 14 amino acids. CDR1 is SGHVS and CDR2 is FNYEAQ in the germline V gene. The V end lost 6 bases, the J end lost 0 bases, and 10 bases lay between the germline ends.

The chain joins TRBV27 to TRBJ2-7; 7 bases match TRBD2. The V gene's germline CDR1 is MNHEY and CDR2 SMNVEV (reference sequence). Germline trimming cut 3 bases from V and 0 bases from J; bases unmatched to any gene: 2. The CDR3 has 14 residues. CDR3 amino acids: CASSFGGNSYEQYF. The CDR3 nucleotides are TGTGCCAGCAGTTTCGGGGGGAACTCCTACGAGCAGTACTTC.

The CDR3 region has the DNA TGTGCCAGCAGCGTAGGAAACATTACAGGCTCTGGAAACACCATATATTTT. Amino acids: CASSVGNITGSGNTIYF. The chain recombines TRBV9 with TRBJ1-3; D possibly corresponds to TRBD1 (5 bases). V lost 0 bases, J lost 0 bases, and 13 bases lay in between. The V gene's germline CDR1 is SGDLS and CDR2 YYNGEE. The CDR3 runs to 17 residues.

This CDR3 reads CASSLGVPRPYNEQFF. CDR3 in DNA: TGTGCCAGCAGCTTAGGGGTGCCGAGGCCCTACAATGAGCAGTTCTTC. The chain employs TRBV7-8 and TRBJ2-1, with no clear D. Trimming removed 1 base from V and 2 bases from J, with 12 bases in between. CDR1 is SGHVS, CDR2 FQNEAQ, per germline. This CDR3 is 16 amino acids long. The whole variable domain, filled in from reference TRBV7-8 and TRBJ2-1, reads GAGVSQSPRYKVAKRGQDVALRCDPISGHVSLFWYQQALGQGPEFLTYFQNEAQLDKSGLPSDRFFAERPEGSVSTLKIQRTQQEDSAVYLCASSLGVPRPYNEQFFGPGTRLTVL.